This T cell receptor (beta chain) was identified during a study of T cell repertoires in cytomegalovirus infection. Overall study: Indications came from public TCR beta signatures; they pointed to CMV infection and to a matching HLA type. Study conclusions and caveats: Dominating the ex vivo response were TCR beta clonotypes that were CMV-specific and HLA-C-restricted.

TCRdb called the reads again in MiXCR, with one record for every CDR3 protein. Of approximately 1,000,000 distinct CDR3 sequences listed, about a third are singletons. Germline V gene lookup returns CDR1 SGHTA and CDR2 FQGNSA. The CDR3 spans 15 residues. Points on this clonotype: Antigen unknown. It may be a read error: a sequence one base away is much more abundant.

The rearrangement links TRBV7-2 to TRBJ2-7; 8 nucleotides agree with TRBD1. The receptor was isolated from a human donor in good health (CMV status not recorded). Some clones in this sample may be carry-over from other donors' samples. This specimen consisted of cultured CD8+ T cells from PBMCs, obtained from culture after CMV antigen stimulation. This chain's CDR3 is CAGSLGGQESYEQYF. The CDR3, as DNA: TGTGCCGGCAGCTTAGGGGGACAGGAGTCCTACGAGCAGTACTTC.